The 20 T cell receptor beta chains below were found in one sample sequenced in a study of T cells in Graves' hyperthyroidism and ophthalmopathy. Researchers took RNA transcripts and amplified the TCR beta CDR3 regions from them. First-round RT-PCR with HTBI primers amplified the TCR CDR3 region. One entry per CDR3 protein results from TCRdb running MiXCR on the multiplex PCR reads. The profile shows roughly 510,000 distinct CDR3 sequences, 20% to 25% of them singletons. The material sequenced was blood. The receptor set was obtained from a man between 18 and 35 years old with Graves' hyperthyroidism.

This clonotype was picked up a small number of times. DNA of the CDR3: TGCGCCAGCAGCTTGGGGCCGGTCGATACCTACGAGCAGTACTTC. Translation gives CASSLGPVDTYEQYF. This sequence joins TRBV5-1 and TRBJ2-7; D not resolved. The CDR3 length is 15 residues. CDR1 and CDR2 from the germline V gene are SGHRS and YFSETQ. V was cut by 0 bases and J by 2 bases, with 12 bases left in between.

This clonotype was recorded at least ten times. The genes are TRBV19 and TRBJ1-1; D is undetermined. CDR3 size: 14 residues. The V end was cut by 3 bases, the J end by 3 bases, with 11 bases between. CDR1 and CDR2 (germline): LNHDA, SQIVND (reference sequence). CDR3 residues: CASSMGYSYTEAFF. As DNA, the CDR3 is TGTGCCAGTAGTATGGGTTATTCGTACACTGAAGCTTTCTTT.

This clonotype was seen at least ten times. DNA for the CDR3: TGTGCCAGCAGCTTGAATGGGGAAACTGAAGCTTTCTTT. Amino acids: CASSLNGETEAFF. The V and J genes are TRBV7-9 and TRBJ1-1; D is ambiguous. This CDR3 contains 13 residues. The V end lost 3 bases, the J end lost 5 bases, and 10 bases lay between the germline ends. From germline, CDR1 is SEHNR and CDR2 FQNEAQ (reference sequence).

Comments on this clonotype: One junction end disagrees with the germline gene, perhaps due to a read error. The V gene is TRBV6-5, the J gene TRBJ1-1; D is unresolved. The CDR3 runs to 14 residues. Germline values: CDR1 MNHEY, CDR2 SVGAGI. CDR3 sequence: CVSSYSAWDTEAFF. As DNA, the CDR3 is TGTGTCAGCAGTTACTCGGCCTGGGACACTGAAGCTTTCTTT.

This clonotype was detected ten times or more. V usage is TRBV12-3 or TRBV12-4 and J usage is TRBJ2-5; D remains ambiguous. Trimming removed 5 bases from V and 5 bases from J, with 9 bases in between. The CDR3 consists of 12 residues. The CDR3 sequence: CASSALLETQYF. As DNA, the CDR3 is TGTGCCAGCAGTGCCCTTTTGGAGACCCAGTACTTC.

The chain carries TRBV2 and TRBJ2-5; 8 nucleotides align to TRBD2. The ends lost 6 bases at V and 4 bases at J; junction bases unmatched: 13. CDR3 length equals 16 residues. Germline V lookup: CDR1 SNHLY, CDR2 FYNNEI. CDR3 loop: CASRSHKTSGGETQYF. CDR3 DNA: TGTGCCAGCAGATCTCATAAGACGAGCGGGGGAGAGACCCAGTACTTC.

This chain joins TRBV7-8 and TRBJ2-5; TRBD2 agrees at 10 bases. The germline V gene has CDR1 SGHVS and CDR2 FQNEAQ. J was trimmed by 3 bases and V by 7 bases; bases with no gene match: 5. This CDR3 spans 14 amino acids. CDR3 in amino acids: CASNNLAGEETQYF. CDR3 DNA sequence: TGTGCCAGCAATAATCTAGCGGGAGAAGAGACCCAGTACTTC.

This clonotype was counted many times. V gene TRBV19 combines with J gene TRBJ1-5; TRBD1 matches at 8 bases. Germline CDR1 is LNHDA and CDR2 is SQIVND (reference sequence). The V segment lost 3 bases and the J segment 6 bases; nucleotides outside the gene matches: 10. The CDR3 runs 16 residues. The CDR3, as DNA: TGTGCCAGTAGTATCCTTGGACAGGGAAAGACTCAGCCCCAGCATTTT. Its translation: CASSILGQGKTQPQHF. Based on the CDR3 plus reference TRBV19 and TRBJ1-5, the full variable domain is DGGITQSPKYLFRKEGQNVTLSCEQNLNHDAMYWYRQDPGQGLRLIYYSQIVNDFQKGDIAEGYSVSREKKESFPLTVTSAQKNPTAFYLCASSILGQGKTQPQHFGDGTRLSIL.

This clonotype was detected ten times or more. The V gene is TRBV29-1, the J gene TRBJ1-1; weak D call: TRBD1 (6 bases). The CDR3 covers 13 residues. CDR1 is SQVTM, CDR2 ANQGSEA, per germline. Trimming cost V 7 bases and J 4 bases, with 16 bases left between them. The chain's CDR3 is CSAVGGGSTEAFF. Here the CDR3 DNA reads TGCAGCGCCGTAGGGGGGGGGTCCACTGAAGCTTTCTTT.

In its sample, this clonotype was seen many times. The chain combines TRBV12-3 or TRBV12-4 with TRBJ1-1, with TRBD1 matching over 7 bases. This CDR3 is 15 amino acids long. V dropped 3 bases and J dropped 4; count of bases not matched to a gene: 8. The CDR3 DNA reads TGTGCCAGCAGTTTGATACAGGGGCACGGCACTGAAGCTTTCTTT. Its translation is CASSLIQGHGTEAFF.

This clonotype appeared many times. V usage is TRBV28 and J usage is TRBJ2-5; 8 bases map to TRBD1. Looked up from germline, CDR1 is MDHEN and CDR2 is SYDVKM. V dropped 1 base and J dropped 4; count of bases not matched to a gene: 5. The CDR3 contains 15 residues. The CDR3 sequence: CASSLSQGGGETQYF. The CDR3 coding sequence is TGTGCCAGCAGTTTATCACAGGGGGGCGGAGAGACCCAGTACTTC.

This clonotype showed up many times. CDR3: CASSQERRAQETQYF. CDR3 DNA sequence: TGCGCCAGCAGCCAAGAAAGACGAGCCCAAGAGACCCAGTACTTC. V and J are TRBV4-1 and TRBJ2-5, with D unresolved. Germline V gene lookup returns CDR1 MGHRA and CDR2 YSYEKL. V lost 0 bases and J 1 base, leaving 9 bases between the germline ends. The CDR3 length is 15 residues.

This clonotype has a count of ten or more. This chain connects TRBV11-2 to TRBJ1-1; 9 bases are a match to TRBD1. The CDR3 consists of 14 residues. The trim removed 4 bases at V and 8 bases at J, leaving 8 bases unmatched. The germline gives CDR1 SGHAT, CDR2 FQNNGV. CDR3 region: CASSWGQGRREAFF. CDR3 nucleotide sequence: TGTGCCAGCAGCTGGGGACAGGGAAGACGGGAAGCTTTCTTT.

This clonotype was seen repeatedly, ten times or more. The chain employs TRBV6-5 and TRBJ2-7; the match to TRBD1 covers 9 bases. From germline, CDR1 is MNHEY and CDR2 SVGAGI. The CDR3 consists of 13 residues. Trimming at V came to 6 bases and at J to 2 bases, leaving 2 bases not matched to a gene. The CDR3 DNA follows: TGTGCCAGCAGGCGGACAGGGGCCTACGAGCAGTACTTC. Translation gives CASRRTGAYEQYF.

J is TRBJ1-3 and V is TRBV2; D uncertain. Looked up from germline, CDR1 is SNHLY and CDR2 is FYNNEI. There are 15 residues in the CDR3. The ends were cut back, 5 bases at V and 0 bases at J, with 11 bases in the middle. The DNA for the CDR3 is TGTGCCAGCAGTCACCGGGCCCGCTCTGGAAACACCATATATTTT. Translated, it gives CASSHRARSGNTIYF.

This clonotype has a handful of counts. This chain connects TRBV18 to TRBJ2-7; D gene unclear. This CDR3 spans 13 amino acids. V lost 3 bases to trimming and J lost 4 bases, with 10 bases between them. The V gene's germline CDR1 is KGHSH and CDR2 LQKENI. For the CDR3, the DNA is TGTGCCAGCTCACCGAGCCCCTTTTACGAGCAGTACTTC. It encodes CASSPSPFYEQYF.

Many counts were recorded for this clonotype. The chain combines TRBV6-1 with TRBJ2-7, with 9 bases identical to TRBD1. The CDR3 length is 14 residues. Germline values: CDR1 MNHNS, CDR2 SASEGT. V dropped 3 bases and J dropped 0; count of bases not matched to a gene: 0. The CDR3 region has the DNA TGTGCCAGCAGTGAGACAGGGGGCTCCTACGAGCAGTACTTC. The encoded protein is CASSETGGSYEQYF.

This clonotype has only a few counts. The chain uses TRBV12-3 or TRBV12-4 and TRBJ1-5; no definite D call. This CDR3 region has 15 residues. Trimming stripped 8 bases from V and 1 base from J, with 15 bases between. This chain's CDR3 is CASGGVGRSNQPQHF. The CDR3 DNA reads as TGTGCCAGCGGTGGGGTAGGGAGAAGCAATCAGCCCCAGCATTTT.

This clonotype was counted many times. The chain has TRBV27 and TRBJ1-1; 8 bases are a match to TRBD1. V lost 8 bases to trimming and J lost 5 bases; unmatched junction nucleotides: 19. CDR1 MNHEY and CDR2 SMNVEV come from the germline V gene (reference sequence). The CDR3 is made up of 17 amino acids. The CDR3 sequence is CASSLRGQGLRGTEAFF. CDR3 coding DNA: TGTGCCAGCTCCCTTAGAGGACAGGGCTTAAGGGGAACTGAAGCTTTCTTT.

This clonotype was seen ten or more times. CDR3 protein: CASSARLGSLGGETQYF. In DNA form, the CDR3 reads TGTGCCAGCAGCGCCCGCCTAGGGTCCTTAGGAGGAGAGACCCAGTACTTC. This chain joins TRBV6-1 and TRBJ2-5; D perhaps matches TRBD2 (5 bases). This CDR3 comprises 17 residues. V shed 6 bases and J shed 4 bases, with 24 bases lying between them. CDR1 is MNHNS, CDR2 SASEGT, per germline.